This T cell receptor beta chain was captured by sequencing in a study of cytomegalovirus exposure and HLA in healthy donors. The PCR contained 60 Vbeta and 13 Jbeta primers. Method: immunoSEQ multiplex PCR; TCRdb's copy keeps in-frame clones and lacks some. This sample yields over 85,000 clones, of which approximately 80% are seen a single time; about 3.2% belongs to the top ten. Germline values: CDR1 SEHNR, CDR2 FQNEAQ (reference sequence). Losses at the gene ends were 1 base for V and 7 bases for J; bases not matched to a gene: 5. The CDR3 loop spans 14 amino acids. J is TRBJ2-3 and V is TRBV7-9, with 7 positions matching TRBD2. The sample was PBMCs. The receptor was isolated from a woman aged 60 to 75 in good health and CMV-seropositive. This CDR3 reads CASSLVAGRNTQYF. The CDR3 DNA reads TGTGCCAGCAGCTTAGTAGCGGGCAGAAATACGCAGTATTTT.